The 24 T cell receptor beta chains listed next were all sequenced from one sample in a study of blood T cell repertoires in COVID-19. Assay used: immunoSEQ multiplex PCR; TCRdb lists only in-frame clones, some missing. The sample lists 110,000 to 150,000 clones; 70% to 90% were seen once. The sequenced sample was PBMCs or T cells enriched from blood (not recorded which). The receptor source for this set is a man between 50 and 59 years old who had recovered from COVID-19.

V is TRBV7-2 and J is TRBJ2-7; D is ambiguous. The CDR3 runs 10 residues. With 4 bases removed from V and 7 bases from J, the gap between germline ends came to 5 bases. The V gene's germline CDR1 is SGHTA and CDR2 FQGNSA. The CDR3 protein is CASSYGEQYV. The CDR3 DNA reads as TGTGCCAGCAGCTACGGGGAGCAGTACGTC.

This sequence joins TRBV29-1 and TRBJ2-4, with 7 bases fitting TRBD1. This CDR3 comprises 13 residues. Germline loops: CDR1 SQVTM, CDR2 ANQGSEA. V was clipped by 6 bases and J by 2 bases; unmatched bases: 4. The CDR3 protein is CSVAGGPKNIQYF. The CDR3 DNA follows: TGCAGCGTGGCAGGGGGTCCCAAAAACATTCAGTACTTC.

V and J are TRBV29-1 and TRBJ2-7, with 9 bases aligning to TRBD1. Per the germline V gene, CDR1 is SQVTM and CDR2 is ANQGSEA. The length of the CDR3 is 14 residues. With V trimmed by 7 bases and J by 3 bases, 10 bases remained unmatched. This CDR3 is CSGSRDRAFYEQYV. For the CDR3, the DNA is TGCAGCGGGAGCCGGGACAGGGCCTTCTACGAGCAGTACGTC.

This chain links TRBV28 with TRBJ2-7, with a weak D call TRBD1 (7 bases). Looked up from germline, CDR1 is MDHEN and CDR2 is SYDVKM. Trimming cost V 5 bases and J 5 bases, with 16 bases left between them. The length of the CDR3 is 14 residues. In DNA, the CDR3 is TGTGCCAGCAGTGACAGGGACTTCTTCCACGAGCAGTACTTC. This encodes CASSDRDFFHEQYF.

The chain combines TRBV4-1 with TRBJ1-1, with D maybe TRBD1 (5 bases). From germline, CDR1 is MGHRA and CDR2 YSYEKL. There are 15 residues in the CDR3. Trimming pared 4 bases from V and 4 bases from J, leaving 16 bases between. The CDR3 DNA reads TGCGCCAGCAGCCCCCGGGAAACCGGGGGCACTGAAGCTTTCTTT. Translation: CASSPRETGGTEAFF.

The chain is built from TRBV4-3 and TRBJ2-2, with 7 bases that match TRBD1. The CDR3 covers 15 residues. Trimming removed 3 bases from V and 6 bases from J; junction bases left unmatched: 7. Germline V CDR1 and CDR2: LGHNA, YSLEER. CDR3 residues: CASSQTDRAPGELFF. CDR3 coding DNA: TGCGCCAGCAGCCAGACCGACAGGGCTCCCGGGGAGCTGTTTTTT.

This rearrangement joins TRBV4-2 to TRBJ1-2, with 8 bases fitting TRBD1. Unmatched junction bases numbered 10, after V lost 1 base and J lost 3 bases. CDR3 length equals 17 residues. Germline CDR1 is LGHNA and CDR2 is YNFKEQ. Written as DNA, the CDR3 is TGTGCCAGCAGCCAAGCCCAGGGAGACAGGGGCGACTATGGCTACACCTTC. It is translated as CASSQAQGDRGDYGYTF.

The chain carries TRBV3-1 (or the pseudogene TRBV3-2) and TRBJ1-2; D unresolved. There are 13 residues in the CDR3. Germline CDR1 is LGHDT and CDR2 is YNNKEL (reference sequence). Trimming stripped 0 bases from V and 6 bases from J, with 8 bases between. The CDR3 DNA follows: TGTGCCAGCAGCCAAGATCGGCGGAATGGCTACACCTTC. Amino acids: CASSQDRRNGYTF.

The chain couples TRBV28 to TRBJ1-1; a possible D gene is TRBD1 (5 bases). CDR1 MDHEN and CDR2 SYDVKM come from the germline V gene. The ends were cut back, 5 bases at V and 0 bases at J, with 13 bases in the middle. The CDR3 consists of 15 residues. The CDR3 sequence: CASSLPDSMNTEAFF. DNA for the CDR3: TGTGCCAGCAGTCTGCCTGACAGTATGAACACTGAAGCTTTCTTT.

The V call is TRBV19, the J call TRBJ1-6; tentative D call: TRBD1 (6 bases). Per the germline V gene, CDR1 is LNHDA and CDR2 is SQIVND (reference sequence). The CDR3 contains 15 residues. Between the trimmed V and J ends, which lost 3 bases and 8 bases, there was a span of 14 bases. The DNA for the CDR3 is TGTGCCAGTAGTATGGAACAGGGCTGGGATTCACCCCTCCACTTT. It translates to CASSMEQGWDSPLHF.

CDR3 residues: CASSLVGTRRAKNIQYF. In nucleotides, the CDR3 is TGTGCCAGCAGCTTAGTTGGGACTCGAAGAGCCAAAAACATTCAGTACTTC. The chain joins TRBV7-2 to TRBJ2-4, with D perhaps matching TRBD2 (6 bases). The V and J ends lost 1 base and 0 bases respectively, with 13 bases between them. Germline assignment: CDR1 SGHTA and CDR2 FQGNSA. The CDR3 consists of 17 residues.

The chain has TRBV5-1 and TRBJ2-7; 11 bases are a match to TRBD2. This CDR3 is 15 amino acids long. V was clipped by 5 bases and J by 3 bases; unmatched bases: 7. The germline V gene has CDR1 SGHRS and CDR2 YFSETQ. CDR3 nucleotide sequence: TGCGCCAGCAGTCCTCTAGCGGGAGGTTTCTACGAGCAGTACTTC. It encodes CASSPLAGGFYEQYF.

The chain recombines TRBV15 with TRBJ2-5, with 12 bases aligning to TRBD2. Trimming removed 0 bases from V and 3 bases from J; junction bases left unmatched: 8. CDR1 and CDR2 from the germline V gene are LNHNV and YYDKDF (reference sequence). CDR3 length: 18 amino acids. The CDR3 is CATSRDSLAGGIKETQYF. In DNA, the CDR3 is TGTGCCACCAGCAGAGATTCACTAGCGGGGGGTATTAAAGAGACCCAGTACTTC.

The genes are TRBV28 and TRBJ1-2; 8 nucleotides line up with TRBD1. The V segment lost 6 bases and the J segment 5 bases; nucleotides outside the gene matches: 5. The CDR3 is made up of 13 amino acids. Germline lookup yields CDR1 MDHEN and CDR2 SYDVKM. The CDR3 DNA reads as TGTGCCAGCAGGGGACAGGCGGGGTATGGCTACACCTTC. Its translation: CASRGQAGYGYTF.

This clone was observed once. J is TRBJ1-4 and V is TRBV28, with D hard to call. Germline lookup yields CDR1 MDHEN and CDR2 SYDVKM. Between the trimmed V and J ends, which lost 5 bases and 4 bases, there was a span of 14 bases. The CDR3 has 15 amino acids. The CDR3 sequence: CASSAHTEDNEKLFF. CDR3 in DNA: TGTGCCAGCAGTGCCCACACCGAAGATAATGAAAAACTGTTTTTT.

This chain connects TRBV27 to TRBJ2-1, with TRBD1 matching 9 bases. Germline V gene lookup returns CDR1 MNHEY and CDR2 SMNVEV (reference sequence). This CDR3 has 15 amino acids. Germline trimming cut 1 base from V and 6 bases from J; bases unmatched to any gene: 4. In DNA, the CDR3 is TGTGCCAGCAGTTTATGGGGGACAGGGATCAATGAGCAGTTCTTC. It is translated as CASSLWGTGINEQFF.

The genes are TRBV21-1 and TRBJ1-3; TRBD1 reflects the table's D call only, with no check against the DNA. TRBV21-1 represents a pseudogene. The CDR3 is 15 amino acids. This CDR3 reads CASSETVFSGNTIYF. CDR3 nucleotide sequence: TGTGCCAGCAGCGAGACAGTATTCTCTGGAAACACCATATATTTT.

This clone has more than one count but fewer than ten. The chain recombines TRBV7-8 with TRBJ2-7, with TRBD1 identical over 9 bases. Germline V gene data show CDR1 as SGHVS and CDR2 as FQNEAQ. The CDR3 contains 13 residues. Trimming cost V 0 bases and J 6 bases; bases outside gene matches: 0. CDR3 sequence: CASSLATGGEQYV. The CDR3 DNA sequence: TGTGCCAGCAGCTTAGCGACAGGGGGCGAGCAGTACGTC.

This clone has only one observation. The chain recombines TRBV6-5 with TRBJ1-3, with D possibly being TRBD1 (5 bases). The V end lost 2 bases, the J end lost 11 bases, and 16 bases lay between the germline ends. The germline CDR1 and CDR2 sequences are MNHEY and SVGAGI. The CDR3 spans 14 residues. CDR3 loop: CASSYTFEGRSIYF. For the CDR3, the DNA is TGTGCCAGCAGTTACACCTTTGAGGGGAGGTCCATATATTTT.

The V and J genes are TRBV28 and TRBJ1-2, with TRBD1 matching 7 bases. The CDR3 runs to 12 residues. With 6 bases clipped from V and 12 bases from J, the junction kept 10 bases outside the gene matches. Germline V lookup: CDR1 MDHEN, CDR2 SYDVKM. CDR3 sequence (DNA): TGTGCCAGCAGAGGAGGGACAGCTCGCCACACCTTC. Its translation: CASRGGTARHTF.

This clone has a single count. The chain employs TRBV5-1 and TRBJ1-3, with TRBD1 matching 10 bases. The J segment lost 1 base and the V segment lost 3 bases, leaving 10 bases of the junction unmatched. The CDR3 spans 18 residues. Looked up from germline, CDR1 is SGHRS and CDR2 is YFSETQ. CDR3 residues: CASSSTGGAFISGNTIYF. CDR3 coding DNA: TGCGCCAGCAGCTCGACAGGGGGCGCGTTTATTTCTGGAAACACCATATATTTT.

The chain joins TRBV5-4 to TRBJ1-1; TRBD1 is a possible D gene (5 bases). The germline gives CDR1 SGHNT, CDR2 YYREEE (reference sequence). V lost 4 bases to trimming and J lost 6 bases, with 16 bases between them. The CDR3 covers 14 residues. Here the CDR3 reads CASSGRGVGSEAFF. DNA for the CDR3: TGTGCCAGCAGCGGGCGGGGGGTAGGGTCTGAAGCTTTCTTT.

The chain links TRBV6-5 to TRBJ2-3, with D uncertain. This CDR3 is built from 11 residues. Germline lookup yields CDR1 MNHEY and CDR2 SVGAGI. Trimming removed 7 bases at V and 6 bases at J, with 8 bases between. CDR3 nucleotide sequence: TGTGCCAGCACCAGACTGGATACGCAGTATTTT. Translating gives CASTRLDTQYF.

The chain uses TRBV9 and TRBJ1-1, with TRBD1 as a possible D gene (5 bases). Per germline, CDR1 SGDLS and CDR2 YYNGEE. The CDR3 runs 15 residues. V dropped 0 bases and J dropped 5 bases, with 14 bases sitting between them. CDR3 region: CASSVVEGRPTEAFF. Here the CDR3 DNA reads TGTGCCAGCAGCGTAGTGGAGGGGCGTCCAACTGAAGCTTTCTTT.